The rows below give T cell receptor beta chains drawn from one sample of a study of T-cell reconstitution after alpha-beta-depleted transplantation in children. Each CDR3 protein is one row after TCRdb ran MiXCR on the PCR reads. The sample has roughly 280,000 distinct CDR3 sequences, approximately 10% seen once. Sequences were derived from peripheral blood, sampled 180 days after TCRalphabeta/CD19-depleted stem cell transplant. The source is a male patient under 10 years old who had a stem cell transplant for chronic granulomatous disease, so the T cells may come from the graft donor. CDR3s include the opening cysteine and the closing phenylalanine or tryptophan. The D gene is left open where the match is weak. Clone size is not always given. Where it is, it says once, few, many or a class for expanded clones.

TRBD2	many	TRBJ2-5	TRBV20-1	TGCAGTGCTAGGTCCACTAGCGGGGGGGCTTTTGAGACCCAGTACTTC	CSARSTSGGAFETQYF
TRBD1	many	TRBJ2-2	TRBV5-1	TGCGCCAGCAGCCCCGAGACAGGGGTTCCCGGGGAGCTGTTTTTT	CASSPETGVPGELFF
.	many	TRBJ2-5	TRBV5-1	TGCGCCAGCAGCTCGGAGGGGGGAAAAGAGACCCAGTACTTC	CASSSEGGKETQYF
.	many	TRBJ2-5	TRBV7-6	TGTGCCAGCAGCTTATCGGGTCCAAGGGAGACCCAGTACTTC	CASSLSGPRETQYF
TRBD1	many	TRBJ1-1	TRBV29-1	TGCAGCGTTGCTTTTACAGGGGGCCTAAACACTGAAGCTTTCTTT	CSVAFTGGLNTEAFF
.	many	TRBJ2-7	TRBV4-2	TGTGCCAGCAGCCAAGATCTGGCAGCCCTCTACGAGCAGTACTTC	CASSQDLAALYEQYF
TRBD2	many	TRBJ2-2	TRBV20-1	TGCAGTGCTAGCCGAGGAGCGGGGGGCATCGCCGGGGAGCTGTTTTTT	CSASRGAGGIAGELFF
.	few	TRBJ2-1	TRBV11-2	TGTGCCAGCAGCCTCTCAGGAATCAATGAGCAGTTCTTC	CASSLSGINEQFF
TRBD2	many	TRBJ2-7	TRBV12-3/TRBV12-4	TGTGCCAGCAGTTTCCAGTCTAGCGGGAGTAAAAACGAGCAGTACTTC	CASSFQSSGSKNEQYF
.	many	TRBJ2-2	TRBV5-1	TGCGCCGCCAACCCATTGGGGGCAGGGGACACCGGGGAGCTGTTTTTT	CAANPLGAGDTGELFF
.	.	TRBJ2-1	TRBV4-1	TGCGCCAGCAGCCAAGATGGGGGAGCTTACAATGAGCAGTTCTTC	CASSQDGGAYNEQFF
TRBD2	.	TRBJ2-3	TRBV29-1	TGCAGCCTTCGGACTAGCGTCACAGATACGCAGTATTTT	CSLRTSVTDTQYF
.	many	TRBJ1-1	TRBV5-5	TGTGCCAGCAGCTCACGGGAACTGAACACTGAAGCTTTCTTT	CASSSRELNTEAFF
TRBD1	many	TRBJ1-1	TRBV29-1	TGCAGCGTTACCCCGACAGGGGGCTGGTTGAACACTGAAGCTTTCTTT	CSVTPTGGWLNTEAFF
.	many	TRBJ1-4	TRBV6-1	TGTGCCAGCAGACCTCAGGGCGCGGGTGAAAAACTGTTTTTT	CASRPQGAGEKLFF
.	many	TRBJ2-3	TRBV4-3	TGCGCCAGCAGCCTCGACACCGGGACAGATACGCAGTATTTT	CASSLDTGTDTQYF
TRBD1	few	TRBJ2-6	TRBV28	TGTGCCAGCAGATGGACAGGGGCTGGGGCCAACGTCCTGACTTTC	CASRWTGAGANVLTF
TRBD2	.	TRBJ2-3	TRBV11-2	TGTGCCAGCAGCTTACCCCTGGGTAGCGGGGGATTGGTGGATACGCAGTATTTT	CASSLPLGSGGLVDTQYF
TRBD2	many	TRBJ2-1	TRBV4-1	TGCGCCAGCAGCCCCCCGGGACTAGCGGCAAATGAGCAGTTCTTC	CASSPPGLAANEQFF
.	many	TRBJ1-1	TRBV29-1	TGCAGCGCCGACCCGGGGGCTTTCTTT	CSADPGAFF
.	many	TRBJ1-5	TRBV5-1	TGCGCCAGCAGCTTGGAGGGCAGCTATAGCAATCAGCCCCAGCATTTT	CASSLEGSYSNQPQHF
TRBD2	many	TRBJ2-1	TRBV5-5	TGTGCCAGCAGCTTTTCGTTGTCCGGGACTAGCGGGAGCAATGAGCAGTTCTTC	CASSFSLSGTSGSNEQFF
.	many	TRBJ1-3	TRBV29-1	TGCAGCATTTACTCTGGAAACACCATATATTTT	CSIYSGNTIYF
TRBD1	many	TRBJ2-3	TRBV10-3	TGTGCCATCGGGACAGTCACAGATACGCAGTATTTT	CAIGTVTDTQYF
TRBD1	many	TRBJ2-7	TRBV7-2	TGTGCCAGCAGCTCTCGGACAGGCCTCTCCTACGAGCAGTACTTC	CASSSRTGLSYEQYF
.	many	TRBJ2-3	TRBV11-2	TGTGCCAGCAGCTTAGGTCTAGTCAAGGGCACAGATACGCAGTATTTT	CASSLGLVKGTDTQYF
.	.	TRBJ1-5	TRBV12-3/TRBV12-4	TGTGCCAGCAGTTTTTCGGGGGACCTCAATCAGCCCCAGCATTTT	CASSFSGDLNQPQHF
.	many	TRBJ1-5	TRBV29-1	TGCAGCGTTGAAGACGGAGGCAATCAGCCCCAGCATTTT	CSVEDGGNQPQHF
TRBD2	many	TRBJ2-1	TRBV7-3	TGTGCCAGCAGCCAAAATAGTATCGGACTAGCGGGATCGGGCGAGCAGTTCTTC	CASSQNSIGLAGSGEQFF
.	many	TRBJ2-1	TRBV19	TGTGCCAGTAGTATAGATAGATTGAGCTCCTACAATGAGCAGTTCTTC	CASSIDRLSSYNEQFF
.	.	TRBJ2-7	TRBV12-3/TRBV12-4	TGTGCCAGCAGTTTTTGGCAGAGCTACGAGCAGTACTTC	CASSFWQSYEQYF
.	many	TRBJ2-7	TRBV5-1	TGCGCCAGCAGCCGGATTTACAACTCCTACGAGCAGTACTTC	CASSRIYNSYEQYF
.	many	TRBJ1-1	TRBV29-1	TGCAGCGTTGAAACCCCCCGGGGGGGGGCGGGGACTGAAGCTTTCTTT	CSVETPRGGAGTEAFF
TRBD1	.	TRBJ2-3	TRBV15	TGTGCCACCTGCTTTGCCTATATTCATGGGACAGCCACGACTTCTCAGTATTTT	CATCFAYIHGTATTSQYF
TRBD1	few	TRBJ2-7	TRBV6-2/TRBV6-3	TGTGCCAGCAGCCAACAGGGGTGGGAGCAGTACTTC	CASSQQGWEQYF
.	many	TRBJ2-1	TRBV7-9	TGTGCCAGCAGCCCCGGGACGCCCAGCAGTGAGCAGTTCTTC	CASSPGTPSSEQFF
.	many	TRBJ2-7	TRBV5-1	TGCGCCAGCAGCCATGACATACCCGAGCAGTACTTC	CASSHDIPEQYF